These T cell receptor beta chains were read from a single sample in a study of blood T cell repertoires in COVID-19. Generated by immunoSEQ multiplex PCR, the TCRdb table keeps only in-frame clones and is missing some. The table includes approximately 74,000 clones, just under 85% detected once. The sample comprised peripheral blood. Receptors originate from a man aged 65-85 years with acute or convalescent COVID-19. CDR3s include the opening cysteine and the closing phenylalanine or tryptophan. D genes are given only for firm matches. Only part of the rows carry a size: once, few, many, or a class if the clone is expanded.

j_call: TRBJ1-1
d_call: NA
cdr3_length: 15
clone_size: NA
v_call: TRBV10-3
cdr3_aa: CAISESRQGGTEAFF
cdr3_nt: TGTGCCATCAGTGAGTCAAGGCAGGGTGGCACTGAAGCTTTCTTT

j_call: TRBJ2-1
d_call: NA
cdr3_length: 15
clone_size: NA
v_call: TRBV6-5
cdr3_aa: CASNGRGVTYNEQFF
cdr3_nt: TGTGCCAGCAATGGTCGGGGAGTCACATACAATGAGCAGTTCTTC

j_call: TRBJ1-6
d_call: TRBD1
cdr3_length: 16
clone_size: NA
v_call: TRBV19
cdr3_aa: CASSTGGQGLRSPLHF
cdr3_nt: TGTGCCAGTAGTACGGGGGGACAGGGGCTACGATCACCCCTCCACTTT

j_call: TRBJ1-6
d_call: TRBD1
cdr3_length: 15
clone_size: NA
v_call: TRBV3-1/TRBV3-2
cdr3_aa: CASSPGTGFNSPLHF
cdr3_nt: TGTGCCAGCAGCCCCGGGACAGGGTTCAATTCACCCCTCCACTTT

j_call: TRBJ2-1
d_call: NA
cdr3_length: 14
clone_size: NA
v_call: TRBV5-4
cdr3_aa: CASSLTQPINEQFF
cdr3_nt: TGTGCCAGCAGCTTGACACAGCCGATCAATGAGCAGTTCTTC

j_call: TRBJ2-2
d_call: TRBD2
cdr3_length: 15
clone_size: NA
v_call: TRBV25-1
cdr3_aa: CASSNGLVNTGELFF
cdr3_nt: TGTGCCAGCAGTAATGGACTAGTAAACACCGGGGAGCTGTTTTTT

j_call: TRBJ1-2
d_call: TRBD1
cdr3_length: 15
clone_size: NA
v_call: TRBV7-8
cdr3_aa: CASSEGQHSPYGYTF
cdr3_nt: TGTGCCAGCAGCGAGGGACAGCATAGTCCCTATGGCTACACCTTC

j_call: TRBJ1-1
d_call: TRBD1
cdr3_length: 17
clone_size: NA
v_call: TRBV5-1
cdr3_aa: CASSSTSSGQGNTEAFF
cdr3_nt: TGCGCCAGCAGCTCGACCAGCTCGGGACAGGGGAACACTGAAGCTTTCTTT

j_call: TRBJ2-7
d_call: NA
cdr3_length: 15
clone_size: NA
v_call: TRBV5-1
cdr3_aa: CASSAATGRFYEQYF
cdr3_nt: TGCGCCAGCAGCGCCGCGACAGGGAGGTTTTACGAGCAGTACTTC

j_call: TRBJ2-1
d_call: NA
cdr3_length: 14
clone_size: NA
v_call: TRBV28
cdr3_aa: CASRGGPDYNEQFF
cdr3_nt: TGTGCCAGCAGGGGGGGACCGGACTACAATGAGCAGTTCTTC

j_call: TRBJ2-5
d_call: NA
cdr3_length: 14
clone_size: NA
v_call: TRBV4-2
cdr3_aa: CASSQEVERGPQYF
cdr3_nt: TGTGCCAGCAGCCAGGAAGTCGAGAGAGGTCCCCAGTACTTC

j_call: TRBJ1-5
d_call: NA
cdr3_length: 19
clone_size: NA
v_call: TRBV6-1
cdr3_aa: CASSEAIARGSYSNQPQHF
cdr3_nt: TGTGCCAGCAGTGAAGCGATTGCTAGAGGCAGCTATAGCAATCAGCCCCAGCATTTT

j_call: TRBJ2-1
d_call: NA
cdr3_length: 16
clone_size: NA
v_call: TRBV6-1
cdr3_aa: CASSEAVGSSYNEQFF
cdr3_nt: TGTGCCAGCAGTGAAGCGGTTGGTAGCTCCTACAATGAGCAGTTCTTC

j_call: TRBJ1-5
d_call: NA
cdr3_length: 14
clone_size: NA
v_call: TRBV27
cdr3_aa: CASASLGGNQPQHF
cdr3_nt: TGTGCCAGCGCCTCGTTAGGGGGTAATCAGCCCCAGCATTTT

j_call: TRBJ2-2
d_call: NA
cdr3_length: 14
clone_size: NA
v_call: TRBV9
cdr3_aa: CASSVGAGTGELFF
cdr3_nt: TGTGCCAGCAGCGTAGGTGCGGGCACCGGGGAGCTGTTTTTT

j_call: TRBJ2-1
d_call: NA
cdr3_length: 12
clone_size: few
v_call: TRBV14
cdr3_aa: CASSQRYNEQFF
cdr3_nt: TGTGCCAGCAGCCAACGGTACAATGAGCAGTTCTTC

j_call: TRBJ2-3
d_call: NA
cdr3_length: 14
clone_size: few
v_call: TRBV19
cdr3_aa: CASSVAPETDTQYF
cdr3_nt: TGTGCCAGTAGTGTTGCCCCTGAGACAGATACGCAGTATTTT

j_call: TRBJ2-5
d_call: NA
cdr3_length: 14
clone_size: few
v_call: TRBV6-2/TRBV6-3
cdr3_aa: CASSYSWGVQTQYF
cdr3_nt: TGTGCCAGCAGTTACAGTTGGGGCGTGCAGACCCAGTACTTC

j_call: TRBJ1-2
d_call: NA
cdr3_length: 15
clone_size: NA
v_call: TRBV5-1
cdr3_aa: CASRGAQGAPDGYTF
cdr3_nt: TGCGCCAGCCGAGGCGCCCAAGGGGCCCCAGATGGCTACACCTTC

j_call: TRBJ1-1
d_call: NA
cdr3_length: 15
clone_size: NA
v_call: TRBV13
cdr3_aa: CASSARGGRNTEAFF
cdr3_nt: TGTGCCAGCAGCGCCCGAGGGGGACGAAACACTGAAGCTTTCTTT

j_call: TRBJ2-7
d_call: TRBD2
cdr3_length: 18
clone_size: NA
v_call: TRBV7-2
cdr3_aa: CASSLIHMWREGPREQYF
cdr3_nt: TGTGCCAGCAGCTTAATCCATATGTGGCGGGAGGGCCCGCGGGAGCAGTACTTC

j_call: TRBJ2-2
d_call: TRBD1
cdr3_length: 16
clone_size: NA
v_call: TRBV24-1
cdr3_aa: CATSDRTGGITGELFF
cdr3_nt: TGTGCCACCAGTGATAGGACAGGGGGTATCACCGGGGAGCTGTTTTTT

j_call: TRBJ2-1
d_call: NA
cdr3_length: 15
clone_size: NA
v_call: TRBV5-1
cdr3_aa: CASTLLGGSYNEQFF
cdr3_nt: TGCGCCAGCACCCTCCTAGGGGGCTCCTACAATGAGCAGTTCTTC

j_call: TRBJ2-1
d_call: TRBD2
cdr3_length: 17
clone_size: NA
v_call: TRBV3-1/TRBV3-2
cdr3_aa: CASSPGPSSGGYNEQFF
cdr3_nt: TGTGCCAGCAGCCCGGGCCCCTCTAGCGGGGGCTACAATGAGCAGTTCTTC

j_call: TRBJ2-7
d_call: NA
cdr3_length: 15
clone_size: NA
v_call: TRBV9
cdr3_aa: CASSVEGRGSYEQYF
cdr3_nt: TGTGCCAGCAGCGTAGAGGGCAGGGGCTCCTACGAGCAGTACTTC

j_call: TRBJ2-7
d_call: NA
cdr3_length: 13
clone_size: once
v_call: TRBV21-1
cdr3_aa: CASSNTVHYEQYF
cdr3_nt: TGTGCCAGCAGCAATACGGTTCACTACGAGCAGTACTTC

j_call: TRBJ1-1
d_call: NA
cdr3_length: 14
clone_size: NA
v_call: TRBV5-1
cdr3_aa: CASRTEPRNTEAFF
cdr3_nt: TGCGCCAGCCGGACAGAACCTAGGAACACTGAAGCTTTCTTT

j_call: TRBJ2-7
d_call: NA
cdr3_length: 14
clone_size: NA
v_call: TRBV3-1/TRBV3-2
cdr3_aa: CASSRADRDYEQYF
cdr3_nt: TGTGCCAGCAGTCGAGCGGACCGAGACTACGAGCAGTACTTC

j_call: TRBJ2-7
d_call: NA
cdr3_length: 12
clone_size: NA
v_call: TRBV2
cdr3_aa: CASSESSYEQYF
cdr3_nt: TGTGCCAGCAGTGAGAGCTCCTACGAGCAGTACTTC

j_call: TRBJ2-1
d_call: TRBD2
cdr3_length: 18
clone_size: NA
v_call: TRBV5-1
cdr3_aa: CASSLVPSGSIGIREQFF
cdr3_nt: TGCGCCAGCAGCTTGGTGCCTAGCGGGAGTATCGGCATCCGGGAGCAGTTCTTC

j_call: TRBJ2-5
d_call: NA
cdr3_length: 15
clone_size: NA
v_call: TRBV11-2
cdr3_aa: CASSLARPGGETQYF
cdr3_nt: TGTGCCAGCAGCTTAGCGCGCCCCGGCGGGGAGACCCAGTACTTC

j_call: TRBJ1-2
d_call: NA
cdr3_length: 15
clone_size: NA
v_call: TRBV4-2
cdr3_aa: CASSQFDRLGYGYTF
cdr3_nt: TGTGCCAGCAGCCAATTCGACAGGTTGGGCTATGGCTACACCTTC

j_call: TRBJ2-1
d_call: TRBD2
cdr3_length: 19
clone_size: NA
v_call: TRBV7-2
cdr3_aa: CASSLASGGTLSSYNEQFF
cdr3_nt: TGTGCCAGCAGCTTAGCCAGCGGGGGCACCCTAAGCTCCTACAATGAGCAGTTCTTC

j_call: TRBJ2-7
d_call: NA
cdr3_length: 12
clone_size: NA
v_call: TRBV7-2
cdr3_aa: CASSLTGYEQYF
cdr3_nt: TGTGCCAGCAGCTTAACAGGGTACGAGCAGTACTTC

j_call: TRBJ2-2
d_call: TRBD2
cdr3_length: 18
clone_size: NA
v_call: TRBV2
cdr3_aa: CASSDILGSGGSTGELFF
cdr3_nt: TGTGCCAGCAGTGATATTCTCGGTAGCGGGGGGAGCACCGGGGAGCTGTTTTTT

j_call: TRBJ2-3
d_call: NA
cdr3_length: 15
clone_size: NA
v_call: TRBV10-3
cdr3_aa: CAISDWAGSTDTQYF
cdr3_nt: TGTGCCATCAGTGATTGGGCAGGGAGCACAGATACGCAGTATTTT

j_call: TRBJ2-2
d_call: NA
cdr3_length: 12
clone_size: many
v_call: TRBV9
cdr3_aa: CASSLLTGELFF
cdr3_nt: TGTGCCAGCAGCCTTCTCACCGGGGAGCTGTTTTTT

j_call: TRBJ1-1
d_call: NA
cdr3_length: 13
clone_size: NA
v_call: TRBV6-4
cdr3_aa: CASSVQRNTEAFF
cdr3_nt: TGTGCCAGCAGTGTACAGAGAAACACTGAAGCTTTCTTT

j_call: TRBJ2-1
d_call: TRBD2
cdr3_length: 14
clone_size: NA
v_call: TRBV7-2
cdr3_aa: CASSLQRGGNEQFF
cdr3_nt: TGTGCCAGCAGCTTGCAGCGGGGGGGGAATGAGCAGTTCTTC

j_call: TRBJ2-2
d_call: NA
cdr3_length: 13
clone_size: NA
v_call: TRBV11-2
cdr3_aa: CASSFAGSGELFF
cdr3_nt: TGTGCCAGCAGCTTTGCCGGGAGCGGGGAGCTGTTTTTT

j_call: TRBJ2-3
d_call: NA
cdr3_length: 15
clone_size: NA
v_call: TRBV27
cdr3_aa: CASSFGGRPTDTQYF
cdr3_nt: TGTGCCAGCAGTTTTGGGGGGAGACCCACAGATACGCAGTATTTT